Listed here are 25 T cell receptor beta chains from one sample, sequenced in a study of cytomegalovirus exposure and HLA in healthy donors. With 60 Vbeta and 13 Jbeta primers, the PCR was carried out. Produced via immunoSEQ multiplex PCR; TCRdb's table is partial and in-frame only. Among approximately 200,000 clones listed, more than 75% were seen once. Sequenced input: PBMCs. Receptors originate from a woman aged 50 to 60 in good health and CMV-seropositive.

This clone was recorded a few times. The CDR3 here is CASSESGGSYNEQFF. CDR3 in DNA: TGTGCCAGCAGTGAAAGCGGGGGATCCTACAATGAGCAGTTCTTC. The chain employs TRBV2 and TRBJ2-1; 8 positions agree with TRBD2. Per germline, CDR1 SNHLY and CDR2 FYNNEI. The CDR3 is 15 residues long. V was pared by 2 bases and J by 1 base, with 1 base of the junction left unmatched.

This chain joins TRBV28 and TRBJ2-7; 10 bases are shared with TRBD1. This CDR3 region has 14 residues. Germline CDR1 and CDR2: MDHEN and SYDVKM. The V and J ends lost 6 bases and 5 bases, in that order; junction bases with no gene match: 7. CDR3 coding DNA: TGTGCCAGCAGCCGTAGGACAGGGGGGAACGAGCAGTACTTC. Protein sequence: CASSRRTGGNEQYF.

This clone appeared a single time. The CDR3 region has the DNA TGTGCCATCAGTGACCTCTTTGGACAGGGGAGTTTCTCTGGGGCCAACGTCCTGACTTTC. This sequence encodes CAISDLFGQGSFSGANVLTF. This chain joins TRBV10-3 and TRBJ2-6; 9 nucleotides line up with TRBD1. This CDR3 is built from 20 residues. Germline loops: CDR1 ENHRY, CDR2 SYGVKD. The V and J ends lost 3 bases and 0 bases, in that order; junction bases with no gene match: 12.

The gene calls are TRBV6-4 and TRBJ2-1; 13 bases match TRBD2. V shed 3 bases and J 6 bases; nucleotides not matched to a gene: 5. The CDR3 is made up of 16 amino acids. Germline CDR1 reads MRHNA; CDR2 reads SNTAGT. The CDR3 DNA reads TGTGCCAGCAGTGATAGGGGACTAGCGGGGATCAATGAGCAGTTCTTC. Translated: CASSDRGLAGINEQFF.

CDR3 DNA sequence: TGTGCCAGCAGGGTGACAGAGATGTATAATTCACCCCTCCACTTT. Encoded protein: CASRVTEMYNSPLHF. The rearrangement joins TRBV6-1 to TRBJ1-6; D might be TRBD1 (5 bases). Trimming stripped 6 bases from V and 4 bases from J, with 13 bases between. The CDR3 has 15 amino acids. CDR1 is MNHNS, CDR2 SASEGT, per germline.

The chain uses TRBV5-6 and TRBJ2-5, with 8 positions matching TRBD1. The germline V gene encodes CDR1 SGHDT and CDR2 YYEEEE. V shed 2 bases and J 5 bases; nucleotides not matched to a gene: 5. This CDR3 contains 14 residues. The CDR3 here is CASSFGQGWETQYF. CDR3 in DNA: TGTGCCAGCAGCTTTGGACAGGGCTGGGAGACCCAGTACTTC.

The genes are TRBV7-2 and TRBJ2-7, with 11 bases lining up with TRBD1. Germline values: CDR1 SGHTA, CDR2 FQGNSA. This CDR3 has 14 amino acids. The V and J ends lost 5 bases and 5 bases, in that order; junction bases with no gene match: 5. In DNA, the CDR3 is TGTGCCAGCAGCCCGGGGGGACAGGGGGACGAGCAGTACTTC. As protein: CASSPGGQGDEQYF. The full variable domain, with the rest looked up from reference TRBV7-2 and TRBJ2-7, is GAGVSQSPSNKVTEKGKDVELRCDPISGHTALYWYRQSLGQGLEFLIYFQGNSAPDKSGLPSDRFSAERTGGSVSTLTIQRTQQEDSAVYLCASSPGGQGDEQYFGPGTRLTVT.

This rearrangement joins TRBV7-2 to TRBJ2-3; D gene ambiguous. The V and J ends lost 5 bases and 3 bases respectively, with 6 bases between them. Germline V gene lookup returns CDR1 SGHTA and CDR2 FQGNSA. The CDR3 contains 12 residues. CDR3 sequence: CASSVQTDTQYF. In DNA form, the CDR3 reads TGTGCCAGCAGCGTACAGACAGATACGCAGTATTTT.

Remarks on this clone: At one end the junction does not follow the germline gene, possibly because of a read error. V and J are TRBV7-7 and TRBJ1-6, with 8 bases that match TRBD1. This CDR3 comprises 17 residues. Germline V gene sequence: CDR1 SSHAT, CDR2 FNYEAQ (reference sequence). CDR3 DNA sequence: TGTGCTAGCAGCTCAGGGACAGGATGGGGGCGGGATTCACCCCTCCACTTT. Protein: CASSSGTGWGRDSPLHF. Drawing the rest from reference TRBV7-7 and TRBJ1-6, the complete variable domain is GAGVSQSPRYKVTKRGQDVTLRCDPISSHATLYWYQQALGQGPEFLTYFNYEAQPDKSGLPSDRFSAERPEGSISTLTIQRTEQRDSAMYRCASSSGTGWGRDSPLHFGNGTRLTVT.

In DNA form, the CDR3 reads TGTGCCAGCATCGGACAGGGCCACGAGCAGTACTTC. Residues: CASIGQGHEQYF. The rearrangement links TRBV25-1 to TRBJ2-7, with 8 bases lining up with TRBD1. Trimming removed 7 bases from V and 5 bases from J; junction bases left unmatched: 4. The CDR3 consists of 12 residues. Germline lookup yields CDR1 MGHDK and CDR2 SYGVNS.

This clone was counted between two and nine times. The rearrangement uses TRBV5-1 and TRBJ2-5; D is unclear. Germline values: CDR1 SGHRS, CDR2 YFSETQ. The CDR3 covers 12 residues. The V end lost 2 bases, the J end lost 5 bases, and 7 bases lay between the germline ends. Here the CDR3 reads CASSFSFETQYF. Here the CDR3 DNA reads TGCGCCAGCAGCTTCTCCTTTGAGACCCAGTACTTC.

The rearrangement joins TRBV28 to TRBJ1-4; 10 nucleotides align to TRBD1. The V segment lost 5 bases and the J segment 6 bases; nucleotides outside the gene matches: 6. The length of the CDR3 is 15 residues. Germline CDR1 MDHEN, CDR2 SYDVKM. CDR3 residues: CASSPLGTGDEKLFF. CDR3 nucleotides: TGTGCCAGCAGTCCCCTCGGGACAGGGGATGAAAAACTGTTTTTT. The entire variable domain, with the rest obtained from reference TRBV28 and TRBJ1-4, is as follows: DVKVTQSSRYLVKRTGEKVFLECVQDMDHENMFWYRQDPGLGLRLIYFSYDVKMKEKGDIPEGYSVSREKKERFSLILESASTNQTSMYLCASSPLGTGDEKLFFGSGTQLSVL.

V gene TRBV4-1 combines with J gene TRBJ2-2; weak D call: TRBD2 (6 bases). CDR3 length equals 15 residues. CDR1 and CDR2 (germline): MGHRA, YSYEKL. V was pared by 1 base and J by 3 bases, with 9 bases between. Here the CDR3 reads CASSQGGDDTGELFF. In DNA form, the CDR3 reads TGCGCCAGCAGCCAAGGCGGGGACGACACCGGGGAGCTGTTTTTT.

The V call is TRBV6-5, the J call TRBJ1-2; TRBD1 agrees at 8 bases. The CDR3 has 15 amino acids. V lost 0 bases to trimming and J lost 8 bases; unmatched junction nucleotides: 8. Germline CDR1 is MNHEY and CDR2 is SVGAGI. Here the CDR3 DNA reads TGTGCCAGCAGTTACTCCCTCCAGGGGGCCAGAGGCTACACCTTC. This gives the protein CASSYSLQGARGYTF.

J is TRBJ2-2 and V is TRBV6-5, with D possibly being TRBD2 (6 bases). CDR3 size: 14 residues. The germline V gene encodes CDR1 MNHEY and CDR2 SVGAGI. Trimming left V 7 bases short and J 4 bases short, with 13 bases between. The CDR3 sequence: CASTRGGITGELFF. For the CDR3, the DNA is TGTGCCAGCACCCGCGGAGGGATCACCGGGGAGCTGTTTTTT.

This chain joins TRBV6-5 and TRBJ1-2; 8 bases are a match to TRBD1. Germline lookup yields CDR1 MNHEY and CDR2 SVGAGI. V shed 6 bases and J 3 bases; nucleotides not matched to a gene: 9. This CDR3 region has 15 residues. As DNA, the CDR3 is TGTGCCAGCAGCAGGGACAGGCCGCCGGACTATGGCTACACCTTC. Translating it yields CASSRDRPPDYGYTF.

The chain is built from TRBV4-1 and TRBJ2-1, with D perhaps matching TRBD2 (6 bases). The CDR3 extends over 20 amino acids. Deletions cut 1 base from V and 0 bases from J, with 22 bases between. CDR1 is MGHRA, CDR2 YSYEKL, per germline. CDR3 nucleotide sequence: TGCGCCAGCAGCCAAGGGGTCATAGGTGGGAGGTACAACTCCTACAATGAGCAGTTCTTC. Translation: CASSQGVIGGRYNSYNEQFF.

To note about this clone: Other DNA sequences in this sample translate to the same CDR3. V and J are TRBV11-2 and TRBJ1-4, with 9 bases fitting TRBD1. The CDR3 runs 14 residues. The germline CDR1 and CDR2 sequences are SGHAT and FQNNGV. J was trimmed by 5 bases and V by 5 bases; bases with no gene match: 3. The CDR3 loop reads CASSPGTGNEKLFF. The CDR3 DNA sequence: TGTGCCAGCAGCCCAGGGACAGGGAATGAAAAACTGTTTTTT.

This chain uses TRBV19 with TRBJ2-7; 7 nucleotides agree with TRBD1. Germline V gives CDR1 LNHDA, CDR2 SQIVND (reference sequence). The CDR3 has 14 residues. J was trimmed by 2 bases and V by 5 bases; bases with no gene match: 6. CDR3 sequence reads: CASSSPGTAYEQYF. The CDR3 DNA is TGTGCCAGTAGTTCTCCAGGGACAGCCTACGAGCAGTACTTC.

The chain combines TRBV7-8 with TRBJ1-2; perhaps TRBD1 as D (5 bases). The CDR3 is 19 amino acids. The V end was cut by 1 base, the J end by 3 bases, with 24 bases between. Germline CDR1 is SGHVS and CDR2 is FQNEAQ. CDR3 sequence (DNA): TGTGCCAGCAGCTTAGTAAAGGGGCGTAGACCCCAAGCGTACTATGGCTACACCTTC. It translates to CASSLVKGRRPQAYYGYTF.

The sample holds one count of this clone. This chain connects TRBV5-4 to TRBJ2-5; 7 bases are shared with TRBD2. The germline V gene encodes CDR1 SGHNT and CDR2 YYREEE (reference sequence). J gave up 1 base and V 4 bases, and 4 bases lay outside the gene matches. This CDR3 comprises 14 residues. As DNA, the CDR3 is TGTGCCAGCAGCCCCTGGACTAGCCAAGAGACCCAGTACTTC. Translating it yields CASSPWTSQETQYF.

The V call is TRBV9, the J call TRBJ2-1; the match to TRBD2 covers 11 bases. The J segment lost 7 bases and the V segment lost 2 bases, leaving 5 bases of the junction unmatched. CDR3 length: 15 amino acids. CDR1 SGDLS and CDR2 YYNGEE come from the germline V gene. CDR3 protein: CASSVYSGRGNEQFF. The CDR3 DNA follows: TGTGCCAGCAGCGTTTATAGCGGGAGGGGTAATGAGCAGTTCTTC.

The rearrangement uses TRBV9 and TRBJ2-1; D is uncertain. V lost 4 bases to trimming and J lost 3 bases, with 14 bases between them. The CDR3 is 15 residues long. CDR1 is SGDLS, CDR2 YYNGEE, per germline. As DNA, the CDR3 is TGTGCCAGCAGCCCTTCGGCGGAAAACTACAATGAGCAGTTCTTC. It is translated as CASSPSAENYNEQFF.

The chain uses TRBV18 and TRBJ2-7; 13 positions match TRBD2. CDR1 KGHSH and CDR2 LQKENI come from the germline V gene. This CDR3 spans 15 amino acids. The V and J ends lost 6 bases and 7 bases, in that order; junction bases with no gene match: 9. CDR3 region: CASSLGLAGVVEQYF. The CDR3 coding sequence is TGTGCCAGCTCGCTTGGACTAGCGGGAGTGGTGGAGCAGTACTTC.

Details on this clone: The same CDR3 can be traced to other DNA sequences in this sample. The chain couples TRBV20-1 to TRBJ1-2; D call uncertain. CDR1 is DFQATT and CDR2 is SNEGSKA in the germline V gene (reference sequence). Trimming shortened V by 1 base and J by 5 bases, and 5 bases separated the two germline ends. This CDR3 is built from 11 residues. The CDR3 sequence: CSARASYGYTF. DNA for the CDR3: TGCAGTGCTAGAGCCAGTTATGGCTACACCTTC.